This T cell receptor (beta chain) was identified in a study of blood T cell repertoires in COVID-19. Overall study context: Both acute and convalescent COVID-19 samples were obtained from the United States, Italy and Spain. PBMCs, B-cell-depleted T cells, or T cells provided the cDNA or gDNA that made up the material.

Original handling: Nucleated cell counts were estimated from reference gene primer amplification. Assay used: immunoSEQ multiplex PCR; TCRdb lists only in-frame clones, some missing. The DNA gave D and trimming, while V, J and clone size come from that table. In the table there are 40,000 to 50,000 clones, approximately 85% of which are singletons. The CDR3 spans 15 residues. Looked up from germline, CDR1 is MNHNS and CDR2 is SASEGT. The trim removed 2 bases at V and 3 bases at J, leaving 7 bases unmatched. In this sample, this clone turned up a few times. The sample consisted of peripheral blood. The rearrangement links TRBV6-1 to TRBJ2-7; 7 nucleotides line up with TRBD1. The source of this sequence is a human donor in a cohort sampled during active COVID-19. The CDR3 DNA reads TGTGCCAGCAGTGAACGACAGACAGGGCTCTACGAGCAGTACTTC. It codes for CASSERQTGLYEQYF.